The 13 T cell receptor beta chains in this list originate from one sample, sequenced in a study of CD8 T cells in ankylosing spondylitis. A single record per CDR3 protein comes from TCRdb applying MiXCR to the 5' RACE reads. The sample holds more than 500,000 distinct CDR3 sequences, about 5% seen once. Their target antigens are unknown. Regarding the study as a whole: What appeared characteristic of ankylosing spondylitis blood was a TCR beta motif of several highly homologous variants.

Sequencing was carried out using blood, either unsorted or a sorted T cell fraction (not recorded which). The receptor source for this set is a male donor with ankylosing spondylitis.

Ten or more counts support this clonotype. This chain links TRBV10-3 with TRBJ1-6, with TRBD1 matching 8 bases. The trim removed 3 bases at V and 5 bases at J, leaving 6 bases unmatched. Per the germline V gene, CDR1 is ENHRY and CDR2 is SYGVKD. The CDR3 spans 16 residues. CDR3 sequence: CAISDPGTGDNSPLHF. The CDR3 nucleotides are TGTGCCATCAGTGATCCGGGGACAGGAGATAATTCACCCCTCCACTTT.

Many counts were recorded for this clonotype. This rearrangement joins TRBV4-3 to TRBJ2-7; D not certain. With 0 bases removed from V and 2 bases from J, the gap between germline ends came to 14 bases. CDR3 length: 16 residues. Germline V lookup: CDR1 LGHNA, CDR2 YSLEER. The CDR3 region has the DNA TGCGCCAGCAGCCAAGATAGACTCCCAGGTACCTACGAGCAGTACTTC. Protein: CASSQDRLPGTYEQYF.

This clonotype was seen ten or more times. V gene TRBV29-1 combines with J gene TRBJ2-5; 11 bases agree with TRBD1. V dropped 1 base and J dropped 5; count of bases not matched to a gene: 6. Germline V CDR1 and CDR2: SQVTM, ANQGSEA. CDR3 length: 15 residues. The CDR3 loop reads CSVEGDRGFAETQYF. Here the CDR3 DNA reads TGCAGCGTTGAAGGGGACAGGGGGTTTGCGGAGACCCAGTACTTC.

With respect to this clonotype: A much more abundant neighbour one base away suggests this may be a read error. The chain recombines TRBV12-3 or TRBV12-4 with TRBJ1-3; TRBD1 agrees at 8 bases. CDR3 length: 14 amino acids. V lost 4 bases, J lost 3 bases, and 2 bases stayed unmatched. CDR3 region: CASSSRGLGNTIYF. The CDR3 DNA is TGTGCCAGCAGTTCCAGGGGGCTTGGAAACACCATATATTTT.

This clonotype was found a few times. The chain's CDR3 is CASSYLTGIQETQYF. The CDR3 DNA reads as TGTGCCAGCAGTTACCTGACAGGGATACAGGAGACCCAGTACTTC. The chain joins TRBV6-5 to TRBJ2-5; 7 nucleotides agree with TRBD1. The CDR3 sequence is 15 residues long. Germline CDR1 MNHEY, CDR2 SVGAGI. The V segment lost 2 bases and the J segment 5 bases; nucleotides outside the gene matches: 8.

This clonotype was picked up many times. J is TRBJ1-5 and V is TRBV6-5; unclear D gene. The V end was cut by 2 bases, the J end by 3 bases, with 8 bases between. The CDR3 length is 14 residues. The V gene's germline CDR1 is MNHEY and CDR2 SVGAGI. Written as DNA, the CDR3 is TGTGCCAGCAGTTACAAGGGATTCAATCAGCCCCAGCATTTT. As protein: CASSYKGFNQPQHF.

This clonotype was picked up many times. The chain links TRBV4-1 to TRBJ2-7; TRBD1 matches 10 bases. This CDR3 spans 15 amino acids. Germline V gene sequence: CDR1 MGHRA, CDR2 YSYEKL. V was pared by 3 bases and J by 4 bases, with 6 bases of the junction left unmatched. The CDR3 sequence is CASSQATGGYYEQYF. CDR3 in DNA: TGCGCCAGCAGCCAGGCGACAGGGGGCTATTACGAGCAGTACTTC.

The CDR3 region has the DNA TGTGCCAGCAGCAACCGGGCCCCTGGGGAGACGCAGTATTTT. This codes for CASSNRAPGETQYF. V is TRBV7-3 and J is TRBJ2-3, with a tentative D call TRBD2 (5 bases). Trimming stripped 5 bases from V and 9 bases from J, with 18 bases between. This CDR3 region has 14 residues. Germline-derived CDR1 and CDR2 are SGHTA and FQGTGA.

This clonotype came up many times. The V and J genes are TRBV6-1 and TRBJ1-1; possible D gene TRBD1, 6 bases. Germline V lookup: CDR1 MNHNS, CDR2 SASEGT. The V and J ends lost 8 bases and 4 bases respectively, with 14 bases between them. The CDR3 sequence is 13 residues long. CDR3 loop: CASGHREGTEAFF. The CDR3 bases are TGTGCCAGCGGACACAGGGAGGGCACTGAAGCTTTCTTT.

Ten or more counts support this clonotype. The chain has TRBV9 and TRBJ2-1, with D perhaps assigned TRBD1 or TRBD2 (5 bases each). The length of the CDR3 is 13 residues. The V and J ends lost 0 bases and 6 bases respectively, with 7 bases between them. In germline, CDR1 is SGDLS, CDR2 YYNGEE. The CDR3 loop is CASSVGGSNEQFF. In nucleotides, the CDR3 is TGTGCCAGCAGCGTAGGGGGGAGCAATGAGCAGTTCTTC.

This clonotype came up many times. V and J are TRBV5-1 and TRBJ2-1; D gene unclear. Germline V lookup: CDR1 SGHRS, CDR2 YFSETQ. The V end was cut by 1 base, the J end by 6 bases, with 5 bases between. This CDR3 has 12 amino acids. CDR3 DNA: TGCGCCAGCAGCTTGCGAGTCAATGAGCAGTTCTTC. Its translation is CASSLRVNEQFF.

Ten or more counts support this clonotype. The chain joins TRBV20-1 to TRBJ1-2, with 10 bases identical to TRBD1. From germline, CDR1 is DFQATT and CDR2 SNEGSKA (reference sequence). The CDR3 is made up of 12 amino acids. CDR3 sequence reads: CRPTGGGYGYTF. DNA of the CDR3: TGCAGACCGACAGGGGGCGGCTATGGCTACACCTTC.

For this clonotype: The CDR3 ends on some other residue instead of the conserved phenylalanine or tryptophan, so this is likely a read error. This rearrangement joins TRBV20-1 to TRBJ1-5, with D possibly TRBD1 on 5 matching bases. Germline assignment: CDR1 DFQATT and CDR2 SNEGSKA (reference sequence). CDR3 size: 15 residues. V was pared by 0 bases and J by 3 bases, with 12 bases between. CDR3 residues: CSARDYRQTNQPQHV. The CDR3, as DNA: TGCAGTGCTAGAGATTACCGACAGACCAATCAGCCCCAGCATGTT.